This T cell receptor beta chain was recorded in a study of cytomegalovirus exposure and HLA in healthy donors. Study conclusions and caveats: Within a later analysis, the majority of CMV-associated TCR beta chains appeared HLA-restricted. Most TCR sequences were rare, but some public TCRs occurred in many donors. With later analysis, a missense DCLRE1C variant became linked to TCR beta V- and J-gene trimming.

This PCR relied on a set of 60 Vbeta primers and 13 Jbeta primers. Sequenced by immunoSEQ multiplex PCR; TCRdb stores in-frame clones only, minus some. The sample records about 140,000 clones, 82% being singletons. A word on this clone: Its antigen is not known.

The receptor's source is a woman between 40 and 50 years old in good health and CMV-seronegative. The source material was PBMCs.

CDR3 region: CASSSRGLIPPLHF. CDR3 DNA: TGTGCCAGCAGTTCGCGGGGTCTCATTCCACCCCTCCACTTT. The V call is TRBV5-6, the J call TRBJ1-6; D remains ambiguous. There are 14 residues in the CDR3. Trimming removed 5 bases from V and 11 bases from J, with 17 bases in between. Looked up from germline, CDR1 is SGHDT and CDR2 is YYEEEE. The full variable domain, in which reference TRBV5-6 and TRBJ1-6 provide the parts outside the CDR3, is DAGVTQSPTHLIKTRGQQVTLRCSPKSGHDTVSWYQQALGQGPQFIFQYYEEEERQRGNFPDRFSGHQFPNYSSELNVNALLLGDSALYLCASSSRGLIPPLHFGNGTRLTVT.